The rows below give T cell receptor beta chains drawn from one sample of a study of T-cell memory formation after mild COVID-19. TCRdb redid the calling of the 5' RACE reads with MiXCR, one entry per CDR3 protein. Altogether about 620,000 distinct CDR3 sequences are present, around 17% being singletons, with the ten largest covering 12%. The sample consisted of PBMCs or a T cell subset sorted from them (not recorded which). These receptors were collected from an adult woman who had mild COVID-19 (a few samples of this study predate the infection). Cell type and time point are not known. The CDR3 runs from the conserved cysteine through the conserved F or W. A D gene is named only where the DNA matches it firmly. Rows give clone size only sometimes, using once, few, many, or a class for an expanded clone.

D gene	clone size	V gene	J gene	CDR3 DNA	CDR3 protein
TRBD1	-	TRBV6-2/TRBV6-3	TRBJ1-2	TGTGCCAGCAGTTACCCCAGGGGGACAATTTATGGCTACACCTTC	CASSYPRGTIYGYTF
-	few	TRBV7-9	TRBJ1-4	TGTGCCAGCAGCATCCGACAGACAACTAATGAAAAACTGTTTTTT	CASSIRQTTNEKLFF
-	-	TRBV2	TRBJ1-1	TGTGCCAGCAGTGAACGTACAGGGAACACTGAAGCTTTCTTT	CASSERTGNTEAFF
TRBD2	few	TRBV7-2	TRBJ2-7	TGTGCCAGCAGCACGGGGACTAGCGGGACCGAGCAGTACTTC	CASSTGTSGTEQYF
-	-	TRBV20-1	TRBJ1-1	TGCAGTGCTAGGCGGCAGGGAAACACTGAAGCTTTCTTT	CSARRQGNTEAFF
-	few	TRBV6-5	TRBJ1-5	TGTGCCAGCAGCCGTACAGTGTCCGCATCCAATCAGCCCCAGCATTTT	CASSRTVSASNQPQHF
-	few	TRBV14	TRBJ2-5	TGTGCCAGCAGCCAGTTCTGGGAGACCCAGTACTTC	CASSQFWETQYF
TRBD1	-	TRBV6-5	TRBJ2-7	TGTGCCAGCAGAGGGGACAGGGGCGTCTACGAGCAGTACTTC	CASRGDRGVYEQYF
TRBD1	-	TRBV30	TRBJ1-4	TGTGCCTGTCACAAAGGACAGGGGTATGAAAAACTGTTTTTT	CACHKGQGYEKLFF
TRBD1	-	TRBV5-6	TRBJ2-7	TGTGCCAGCAGCCCGACAGGGGAATCCTACGAGCAGTACTTC	CASSPTGESYEQYF
TRBD2	-	TRBV5-1	TRBJ2-1	TGCGCCAGCAGCGGTCGCGGGGGGGCCACCTATGAGCAGTTCTTC	CASSGRGGATYEQFF
TRBD1	few	TRBV5-1	TRBJ2-2	TGCGCCAGCAGCTCCCGTAGGGACAGGGTATCGGCCGGGGAGCTGTTTTTT	CASSSRRDRVSAGELFF
-	-	TRBV23-1	TRBJ2-2	TGCGCCAGCAGTCAATCGAGCCAGGGTGGGTCGAACACCGGGGAGCTGTTTTTT	CASSQSSQGGSNTGELFF
TRBD1	-	TRBV6-1	TRBJ1-1	TGTGCCAGCAGTGAACGGGACAGGGGAGGTTACACTGAAGCTTTCTTT	CASSERDRGGYTEAFF
-	few	TRBV27	TRBJ2-7	TGTGCCAGCAGTATTCACCTGGCGGCTGAGCAGTACTTC	CASSIHLAAEQYF
-	-	TRBV30	TRBJ1-4	TGTGCCTGGAGTCTGGGGACGCGTGAAAAACTGTTTTTT	CAWSLGTREKLFF
-	few	TRBV3-1	TRBJ2-3	TGTGCCAGCAGCCTCGGAAGTGCGAATACGCAGTATTTT	CASSLGSANTQYF
-	-	TRBV7-9	TRBJ2-7	TGTGCCAGCAGCTTCATATACGGAAGCGAGCAGTACTTC	CASSFIYGSEQYF
-	-	TRBV27	TRBJ2-2	TGTGCCAGCATGGCGGACACCGGGGAGCTGTTTTTT	CASMADTGELFF
TRBD1	few	TRBV7-9	TRBJ1-2	TGTGCCAGCAGCCCAGACGAGGGGACAGGGACTGGCTACACCTTC	CASSPDEGTGTGYTF
-	few	TRBV6-5	TRBJ2-4	TGTGCCAGCAGCCGGAGGGGGCTAGACATTCAGTACTTC	CASSRRGLDIQYF
TRBD2	-	TRBV24-1	TRBJ2-1	TGTGCCACCAGTGATGTGACTAGCGGGAGGGCCGGGGAGTTCTTC	CATSDVTSGRAGEFF
-	-	TRBV25-1	TRBJ2-1	TGTGCCACTTCGGGACCAATAGAGATAAATGAGCAGTTCTTC	CATSGPIEINEQFF
TRBD1	-	TRBV15	TRBJ2-1	TGTGCCACCAGCAGAGTTAGGACAGGGGGGTACAATGAGCAGTTCTTC	CATSRVRTGGYNEQFF
TRBD1	-	TRBV29-1	TRBJ2-5	TGCAGCGTTGAAGGTCGAACAGGGGGCAGGGAGACCCAGTACTTC	CSVEGRTGGRETQYF
-	-	TRBV7-9	TRBJ1-3	TGTGCCAGCAGCTTAGATCTGAGCGTCAACTCTGGAAACACCATATATTTT	CASSLDLSVNSGNTIYF
-	-	TRBV30	TRBJ1-1	TGTGCCTGGAGTACGGGCACTGAAGCTTTCTTT	CAWSTGTEAFF
-	-	TRBV3-1	TRBJ1-2	TGTGCCAGCAGCCAAGCCTCATCAGGGTATGGCTACACCTTC	CASSQASSGYGYTF
TRBD2	few	TRBV24-1	TRBJ2-3	TGTGCCACCGCTCGTGAACCGGGACTAAACACAGATACGCAGTATTTT	CATAREPGLNTDTQYF
-	-	TRBV10-3	TRBJ1-1	TGTGCCAGCGAGGGACATCTGAACACTGAAGCTTTCTTT	CASEGHLNTEAFF
TRBD1	-	TRBV6-2/TRBV6-3	TRBJ2-1	TGTGCCAGCAGTTACTCGGATGCAGGGGGCAATGAGCAGTTCTTC	CASSYSDAGGNEQFF
-	many	TRBV12-3/TRBV12-4	TRBJ2-5	TGTGCCAGCACTTACTACGGGGCTCAAGAGACCCAGTACTTC	CASTYYGAQETQYF
TRBD2	few	TRBV27	TRBJ2-1	TGTGCCAGCAGTCAAGCCGGGACTAAGTCCGAGCAGTTCTTC	CASSQAGTKSEQFF
-	few	TRBV27	TRBJ2-7	TGTGCCAGCAGTTTATACTTTAGCTCCTACGAGCAGTACTTC	CASSLYFSSYEQYF
TRBD2	-	TRBV4-1	TRBJ2-5	TGCGCCAGCAGCCAAGTACTAGCGATCCAAGAGACCCAGTACTTC	CASSQVLAIQETQYF
-	-	TRBV12-5	TRBJ1-1	TGTGCTAGTGGTTCGGGACACCTGAACACTGAAGCTTTCTTT	CASGSGHLNTEAFF
-	-	TRBV6-6	TRBJ1-2	TGTGCCAGCAGTAAACAGGACTATGGCTACACCTTC	CASSKQDYGYTF
TRBD2	few	TRBV5-1	TRBJ2-3	TGCGCCAGCAGCCCACCTAAGACTAGCGGGGGGAACACAGATACGCAGTATTTT	CASSPPKTSGGNTDTQYF
TRBD2	few	TRBV10-3	TRBJ2-7	TGTGCCATCAGTACTCTAGCGGGAGGGGCTTTCGAGCAGTACTTC	CAISTLAGGAFEQYF
-	-	TRBV27	TRBJ2-4	TGTGCCAGCAGTTTTGGGGGGCAGGGGAACATTCAGTACTTC	CASSFGGQGNIQYF